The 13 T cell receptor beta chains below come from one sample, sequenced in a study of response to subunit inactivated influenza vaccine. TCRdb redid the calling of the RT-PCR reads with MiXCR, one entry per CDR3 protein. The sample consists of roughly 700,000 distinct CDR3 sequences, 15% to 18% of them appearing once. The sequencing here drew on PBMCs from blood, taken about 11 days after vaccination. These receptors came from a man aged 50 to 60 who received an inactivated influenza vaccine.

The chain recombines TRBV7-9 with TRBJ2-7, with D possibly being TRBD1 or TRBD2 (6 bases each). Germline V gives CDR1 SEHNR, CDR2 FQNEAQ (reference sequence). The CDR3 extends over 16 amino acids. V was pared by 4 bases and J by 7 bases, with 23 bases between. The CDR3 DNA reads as TGTGCCAGCAGCTCTCCGAGGGGGGACCGAACGCGTGAGCAGTACTTC. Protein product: CASSSPRGDRTREQYF.

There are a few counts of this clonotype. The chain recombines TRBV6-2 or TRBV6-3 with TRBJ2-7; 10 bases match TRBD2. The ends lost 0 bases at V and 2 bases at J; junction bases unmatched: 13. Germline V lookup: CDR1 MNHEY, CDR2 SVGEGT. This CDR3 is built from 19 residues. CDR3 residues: CASSYSIGIVAGGTYEQYF. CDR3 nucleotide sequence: TGTGCCAGCAGTTACTCGATCGGCATTGTAGCGGGAGGAACCTACGAGCAGTACTTC.

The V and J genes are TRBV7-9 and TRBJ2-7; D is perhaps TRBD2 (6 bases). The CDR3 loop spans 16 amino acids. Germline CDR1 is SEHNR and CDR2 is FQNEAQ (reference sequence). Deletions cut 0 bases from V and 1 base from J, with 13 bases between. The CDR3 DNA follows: TGTGCCAGCAGCTTAGCGTTGGGACTGACATCCTACGAGCAGTACTTC. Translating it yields CASSLALGLTSYEQYF.

CDR3 sequence (DNA): TGTGCCAGCAGTTACTCGAGACAGTTATCTACCTCTGGAAACACCATATATTTT. Amino acids: CASSYSRQLSTSGNTIYF. V gene TRBV6-5 combines with J gene TRBJ1-3; a possible D gene is TRBD1 (5 bases). Germline CDR1 reads MNHEY; CDR2 reads SVGAGI. This CDR3 spans 18 amino acids. The V and J ends lost 0 bases and 0 bases respectively, with 15 bases between them.

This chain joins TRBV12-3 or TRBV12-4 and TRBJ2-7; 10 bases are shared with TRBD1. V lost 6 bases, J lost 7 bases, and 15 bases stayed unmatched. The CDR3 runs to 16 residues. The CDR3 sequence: CASRKDRGTLLGEQYF. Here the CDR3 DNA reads TGTGCCAGCAGAAAGGACAGGGGGACCCTCTTGGGAGAGCAGTACTTC.

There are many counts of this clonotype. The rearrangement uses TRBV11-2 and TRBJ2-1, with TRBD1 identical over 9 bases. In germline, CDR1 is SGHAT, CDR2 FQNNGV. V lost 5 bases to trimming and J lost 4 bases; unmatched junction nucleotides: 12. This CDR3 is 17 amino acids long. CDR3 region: CASSPTLGGQGYNEQFF. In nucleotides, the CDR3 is TGTGCCAGCAGCCCGACTCTCGGAGGACAGGGGTACAATGAGCAGTTCTTC.

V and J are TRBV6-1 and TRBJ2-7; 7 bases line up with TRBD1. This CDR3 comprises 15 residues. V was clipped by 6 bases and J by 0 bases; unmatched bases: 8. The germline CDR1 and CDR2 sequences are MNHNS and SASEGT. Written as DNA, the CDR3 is TGTGCCAGCAGACTCCAGACAGGGTTCTCCTACGAGCAGTACTTC. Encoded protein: CASRLQTGFSYEQYF.

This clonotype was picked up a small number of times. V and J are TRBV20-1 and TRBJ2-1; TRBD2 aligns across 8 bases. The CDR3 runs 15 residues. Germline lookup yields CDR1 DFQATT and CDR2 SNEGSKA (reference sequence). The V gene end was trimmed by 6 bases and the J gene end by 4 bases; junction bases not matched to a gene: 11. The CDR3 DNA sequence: TGCAGTGCGCCAGGGAGAGCGGGGGCGTACAATGAGCAGTTCTTC. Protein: CSAPGRAGAYNEQFF.

DNA for the CDR3: TGTGCCAGCAGTCACGGACTAGCGGGAGGGCCCGGGTCAGATACGCAGTATTTT. It codes for CASSHGLAGGPGSDTQYF. V and J are TRBV6-2 or TRBV6-3 and TRBJ2-3, with TRBD2 matching 15 bases. The germline CDR1 and CDR2 sequences are MNHEY and SVGEGT. J gave up 4 bases and V 5 bases, and 10 bases lay outside the gene matches. The CDR3 contains 18 residues.

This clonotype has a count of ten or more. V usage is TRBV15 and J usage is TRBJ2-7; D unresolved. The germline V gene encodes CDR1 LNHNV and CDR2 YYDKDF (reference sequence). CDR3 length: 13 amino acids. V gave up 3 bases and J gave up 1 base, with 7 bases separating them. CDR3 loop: CATSRDVSYEQYF. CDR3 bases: TGTGCCACCAGCAGGGACGTTTCCTACGAGCAGTACTTC. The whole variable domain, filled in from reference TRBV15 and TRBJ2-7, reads DAMVIQNPRYQVTQFGKPVTLSCSQTLNHNVMYWYQQKSSQAPKLLFHYYDKDFNNEADTPDNFQSRRPNTSFCFLDIRSPGLGDTAMYLCATSRDVSYEQYFGPGTRLTVT.

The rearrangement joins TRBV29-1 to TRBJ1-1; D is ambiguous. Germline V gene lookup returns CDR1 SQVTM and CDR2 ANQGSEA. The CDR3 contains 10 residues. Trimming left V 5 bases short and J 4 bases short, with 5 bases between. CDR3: CSVRITEAFF. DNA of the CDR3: TGCAGCGTTAGAATCACTGAAGCTTTCTTT.

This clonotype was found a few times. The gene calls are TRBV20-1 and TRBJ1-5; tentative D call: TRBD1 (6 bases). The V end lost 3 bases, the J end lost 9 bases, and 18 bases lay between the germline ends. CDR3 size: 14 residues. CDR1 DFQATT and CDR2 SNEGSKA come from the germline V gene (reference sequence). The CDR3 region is CSASAGHPSSPQHF. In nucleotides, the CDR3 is TGCAGTGCTAGCGCGGGACACCCAAGTTCGCCCCAGCATTTT.

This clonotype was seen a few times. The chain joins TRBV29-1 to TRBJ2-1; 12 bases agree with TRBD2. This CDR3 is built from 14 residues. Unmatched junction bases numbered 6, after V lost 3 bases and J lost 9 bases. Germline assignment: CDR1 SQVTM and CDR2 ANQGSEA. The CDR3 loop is CSVDPLAGGTEQFF. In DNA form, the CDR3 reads TGCAGCGTTGATCCGCTAGCGGGGGGGACTGAGCAGTTCTTC.